This T cell receptor beta chain is drawn from a study of CD8 T cells in ankylosing spondylitis (dated by TCRdb to the late 2010s). Notes on the research overall: The study profiled T cell receptor beta repertoires in healthy donors and ankylosing spondylitis patients to find disease-linked TCR variants. The full study cohort was made up of over 20 ankylosing spondylitis patients and 108 healthy donors. Samples of peripheral blood were taken, and for ankylosing spondylitis patients, synovial fluid was collected as well.

From the germline V gene, CDR1 is SGHTA and CDR2 is FQGNSA. V is shortened by 5 bases, J by 7 bases, and the region joining them spans 18 bases. CDR3 length: 14 amino acids, cysteine to phenylalanine. The only DNA kept is the CDR3, 42 bases in frame from the first base. What the research found in general, with its limitations: A CD8+ phenotype was shown by the disease-linked clones, which were found at relatively low frequencies in peripheral blood. The disease-linked clones were reported as significantly enriched in matched synovial fluid samples from ankylosing spondylitis patients. Blood from ankylosing spondylitis patients appeared to be characterized by a TCR beta motif composed of several highly homologous amino acid variants. Some TCR beta motif variants had previously been reported in synovial fluid and blood of reactive arthritis patients, which suggested common disease-initiation mechanisms.

Sequenced using an Illumina HiSeq 2500. Quantitative 5'-RACE with molecular barcodes was used to prepare TCR beta libraries. The paper's processing steps were these. To identify disease-linked TCR variants, a new computational method was used, one built on a probabilistic model of VDJ rearrangement. In-frame beta chains were kept once TCRdb had trimmed the public reads at Q25 with fastp and called clones with MiXCR. CDR3 protein sequences are deduplicated, and each keeps its most common genes and DNA. TCRdb, not the original authors, processed these V and J calls. Recorded for this sample are about 360,000 distinct CDR3 sequences; roughly 14% of them occurred a single time. The ten most abundant clones make up about 1% of the sample. As regards this clonotype: This receptor's antigen is unknown. Base qualities were left out, and no much larger clone turns up one base away.

Here the chain combines TRBV7-2 and TRBJ2-7; the D gene assignment is perhaps TRBD1 or TRBD2, with each matching 6 bases. Source material: blood, either unsorted or a sorted T cell fraction (not recorded which). The clonotype comes from a male donor with ankylosing spondylitis or in good health (not recorded which). The nucleotide sequence is TGTGCCAGCAGCCCCCCTCCGGGGGCTCGGGAGCAGTACTTC. The resulting protein is CASSPPPGAREQYF.